The 23 T cell receptor beta chains below come from one sample, sequenced in a study of shared clonotypes between healthy human individuals. The data were produced by immunoSEQ multiplex PCR, yet TCRdb's version contains in-frame clones alone and is incomplete. The sample has some 1,400,000 clones, roughly 96% seen once. Sequencing input: naive CD4+ T cells sorted from blood. Stated subset: CD45RA+ positively selected. The source of these receptors is a man aged 25-45 years in good health.

The table lists this clone with a count of one. The chain uses TRBV29-1 and TRBJ2-5; D is unclear. The V gene lost 0 bases and the J gene lost 6 bases, with 14 bases spanning the gap. Germline V gene data show CDR1 as SQVTM and CDR2 as ANQGSEA. The length of the CDR3 is 14 residues. CDR3 coding DNA: TGCAGCGTTGAAGACGCCAGTTCTCCGAAGACCCAGTACTTC. This sequence encodes CSVEDASSPKTQYF.

V usage is TRBV29-1 and J usage is TRBJ2-1; 7 nucleotides match TRBD2. V lost 5 bases and J lost 7; bases outside the gene matches: 8. CDR3 size: 13 residues. Germline values: CDR1 SQVTM, CDR2 ANQGSEA. CDR3 nucleotide sequence: TGCAGCGTTATGGCGGGAGTGTTGAATGAGCAGTTCTTC. The encoded protein is CSVMAGVLNEQFF.

This clone turned up a few times. CDR3 protein: CASRTGASANYGYTF. CDR3 bases: TGCGCCAGCAGGACGGGGGCCTCAGCTAACTATGGCTACACCTTC. The chain joins TRBV5-1 to TRBJ1-2, with D tentatively TRBD1 (6 bases). This CDR3 is built from 15 residues. The germline gives CDR1 SGHRS, CDR2 YFSETQ. V lost 5 bases and J 0 bases, leaving 14 bases between the germline ends.

The chain is built from TRBV5-4 and TRBJ1-2; D ambiguous. V was trimmed by 2 bases and J by 6 bases, leaving 14 bases between them. CDR1 and CDR2 (germline): SGHNT, YYREEE (reference sequence). The CDR3 has 14 amino acids. In DNA form, the CDR3 reads TGTGCCAGCAGCTTTTCCGGCGGCATAAATGGCTACACCTTC. Its translation: CASSFSGGINGYTF. The complete variable domain, with remaining parts taken from reference TRBV5-4 and TRBJ1-2, reads ETGVTQSPTHLIKTRGQQVTLRCSSQSGHNTVSWYQQALGQGPQFIFQYYREEENGRGNFPPRFSGLQFPNYSSELNVNALELDDSALYLCASSFSGGINGYTFGSGTRLTVV.

V and J are TRBV18 and TRBJ2-3, with unresolved D. Trimming shortened V by 3 bases and J by 8 bases, and 15 bases separated the two germline ends. CDR1 is KGHSH, CDR2 LQKENI, per germline. CDR3 length: 14 residues. CDR3 protein: CASSPIPTTGTQYF. For the CDR3, the DNA is TGTGCCAGCTCACCCATACCGACGACGGGTACGCAGTATTTT.

The chain is built from TRBV6-1 and TRBJ2-5; D could derive from TRBD1 or TRBD2 (5 bases each). Germline assignment: CDR1 MNHNS and CDR2 SASEGT. This CDR3 comprises 12 residues. V dropped 4 bases and J dropped 5 bases, with 8 bases sitting between them. CDR3 DNA: TGTGCCAGCAGTGTTGAGGGGGAGACCCAGTACTTC. Residues: CASSVEGETQYF.

The V and J genes are TRBV9 and TRBJ1-1; D gene uncertain. The CDR3 has 15 residues. V was shortened by 6 bases and J by 0 bases, with 15 bases between the two germline ends. Germline V gene sequence: CDR1 SGDLS, CDR2 YYNGEE. Here the CDR3 reads CASTLLPSMNTEAFF. CDR3 sequence (DNA): TGTGCCAGCACTTTACTTCCCTCCATGAACACTGAAGCTTTCTTT.

V gene TRBV7-9 combines with J gene TRBJ2-7; TRBD1 might be the D (5 bases). V was clipped by 5 bases and J by 3 bases, with 14 bases between them. CDR1 is SEHNR and CDR2 is FQNEAQ in the germline V gene (reference sequence). The CDR3 covers 14 residues. CDR3: CASSPPVGDYEQYF. The CDR3 region has the DNA TGTGCCAGCAGCCCCCCCGTAGGGGACTACGAGCAGTACTTC. The variable domain in full, with the rest retrieved from reference TRBV7-9 and TRBJ2-7, is DTGVSQNPRHKITKRGQNVTFRCDPISEHNRLYWYRQTLGQGPEFLTYFQNEAQLEKSRLLSDRFSAERPKGSFSTLEIQRTEQGDSAMYLCASSPPVGDYEQYFGPGTRLTVT.

The genes are TRBV18 and TRBJ2-7, with 12 bases fitting TRBD1. With 6 bases clipped from V and 5 bases from J, the junction kept 5 bases outside the gene matches. Germline CDR1 KGHSH, CDR2 LQKENI. This CDR3 contains 14 residues. CDR3 region: CASSSGQGANEQYF. The CDR3 DNA is TGTGCCAGCTCGTCGGGACAGGGGGCGAACGAGCAGTACTTC.

J is TRBJ2-2 and V is TRBV23-1; TRBD2 matches 11 bases. TRBV23-1 qualifies as an ORF whose function is uncertain. V lost 8 bases and J lost 7; bases outside the gene matches: 9. The CDR3 has 15 residues. CDR3 protein: CASGETSGMSGELFF. CDR3 sequence (DNA): TGCGCCAGCGGGGAGACTAGCGGGATGAGCGGGGAGCTGTTTTTT.

The V and J genes are TRBV2 and TRBJ2-2; no firm D call. The CDR3 is 15 amino acids. V was cut by 4 bases and J by 6 bases, with 15 bases left in between. The germline V gene encodes CDR1 SNHLY and CDR2 FYNNEI. The CDR3 DNA reads as TGTGCCAGCAGTGTGGACGAACCCCAGGCCGGGGAGCTGTTTTTT. Amino acid sequence: CASSVDEPQAGELFF.

The CDR3 region is CAISAVGDTQYF. The CDR3 nucleotides read TGTGCCATCAGTGCAGTGGGAGATACGCAGTATTTT. This chain connects TRBV10-3 to TRBJ2-3; no clear D. Trimming cost V 4 bases and J 5 bases, with 7 bases left between them. CDR1 is ENHRY and CDR2 is SYGVKD in the germline V gene. There are 12 residues in the CDR3.

The rearrangement joins TRBV4-2 to TRBJ2-7; perhaps D is TRBD1 or TRBD2 (6 bases each). The V and J ends lost 1 base and 6 bases respectively, with 16 bases between them. Germline-derived CDR1 and CDR2 are LGHNA and YNFKEQ. CDR3 size: 15 residues. CDR3 sequence: CASSQGGTGAIEQYF. The CDR3 DNA is TGTGCCAGCAGCCAAGGGGGGACGGGGGCCATCGAGCAGTACTTC.

This rearrangement joins TRBV27 to TRBJ1-5, with D perhaps TRBD1 (5 bases). V was trimmed by 6 bases and J by 0 bases, leaving 21 bases between them. In germline, CDR1 is MNHEY, CDR2 SMNVEV (reference sequence). CDR3 length equals 18 residues. This chain's CDR3 is CASSPDWGRSYSNQPQHF. DNA for the CDR3: TGTGCCAGCAGCCCTGATTGGGGCAGGAGCTATAGCAATCAGCCCCAGCATTTT.

Regarding this clone: The junction departs from germline at one end; a sequencing error may be responsible. The chain is built from TRBV4-3 and TRBJ1-1; D call uncertain. The CDR3 runs 14 residues. Looked up from germline, CDR1 is LGHNA and CDR2 is YSLEER. The CDR3 sequence is CTSSQDRVNTEAFF. In DNA form, the CDR3 reads TGCACCAGCAGCCAAGATAGGGTGAACACTGAAGCTTTCTTT.

The chain joins TRBV13 to TRBJ2-3; D may be TRBD2 (5 bases). Trimming pared 5 bases from V and 3 bases from J, leaving 15 bases between. Looked up from germline, CDR1 is PRHDT and CDR2 is FYEKMQ (reference sequence). This CDR3 comprises 15 residues. The CDR3 DNA reads as TGTGCCAGCAGCCACCGAGGAGGCCCGACAGATACGCAGTATTTT. As protein: CASSHRGGPTDTQYF.

On this clone itself: The same CDR3 also results from other DNA sequences found in this sample. The chain joins TRBV5-5 to TRBJ2-3; D remains unclear. The CDR3 has 13 residues. Trimming left V 5 bases short and J 1 base short, with 8 bases between. In germline, CDR1 is SGHKS, CDR2 YYEKEE (reference sequence). The CDR3 region is CASSLQGTDTQYF. The CDR3 bases are TGTGCCAGCAGTCTGCAGGGCACAGATACGCAGTATTTT.

The gene calls are TRBV6-4 and TRBJ2-2, with TRBD2 matching over 8 bases. V lost 6 bases, J lost 5 bases, and 8 bases stayed unmatched. CDR1 and CDR2 from the germline V gene are MRHNA and SNTAGT. The CDR3 spans 15 residues. The CDR3 nucleotides are TGTGCCAGCAGCTCAGTAGCGGGACGGACCGGGGAGCTGTTTTTT. Translated, it gives CASSSVAGRTGELFF.

The chain links TRBV5-1 to TRBJ1-1; tentatively, D is TRBD1 (5 bases). V was trimmed by 0 bases and J by 4 bases, leaving 16 bases between them. The CDR3 extends over 16 amino acids. The germline CDR1 and CDR2 sequences are SGHRS and YFSETQ. Here the CDR3 DNA reads TGCGCCAGCAGCTTGGATTTTGGGGGGAAGGGCACTGAAGCTTTCTTT. Its translation is CASSLDFGGKGTEAFF.

About this clone: Different DNA sequences within this sample yield the same CDR3. DNA for the CDR3: TGTGCCAGCTCACCTGGGAGTCCCTACGAGCAGTACTTC. It encodes CASSPGSPYEQYF. This chain uses TRBV18 with TRBJ2-7; possibly TRBD2 for D (5 bases). V lost 3 bases and J 2 bases, leaving 8 bases between the germline ends. Germline V lookup: CDR1 KGHSH, CDR2 LQKENI. The CDR3 loop spans 13 amino acids.

This clone has a single count. The chain links TRBV4-1 to TRBJ2-7; 9 positions agree with TRBD1. Germline V gene data show CDR1 as MGHRA and CDR2 as YSYEKL. The CDR3 is 15 residues long. Trimming removed 2 bases from V and 6 bases from J; junction bases left unmatched: 8. The CDR3 DNA reads as TGCGCCAGCAGCCAAAGCCGGGACAGGGACTCCGAGCAGTACTTC. Translating gives CASSQSRDRDSEQYF.

J is TRBJ2-2 and V is TRBV5-1; D not certain. This CDR3 is 14 amino acids long. Germline V gene sequence: CDR1 SGHRS, CDR2 YFSETQ. V gave up 3 bases and J gave up 1 base, with 7 bases separating them. DNA for the CDR3: TGCGCCAGCAGCTACTATCAGAACACCGGGGAGCTGTTTTTT. The encoded protein is CASSYYQNTGELFF.

CDR3 loop: CASSPGGILSNQPQHF. The CDR3 nucleotides are TGTGCCAGCAGCCCGGGGGGGATACTTAGCAATCAGCCCCAGCATTTT. The V and J genes are TRBV7-9 and TRBJ1-5; TRBD1 might be the D (5 bases). This CDR3 comprises 16 residues. V was pared by 5 bases and J by 0 bases, with 14 bases between. CDR1 and CDR2 from the germline V gene are SEHNR and FQNEAQ (reference sequence).